This T cell receptor (beta chain) originates from a study of cytomegalovirus exposure and HLA in healthy donors. This cohort consisted of healthy bone marrow donors. Both 60 Vbeta primers and 13 Jbeta primers went into the PCR. Repertoires were generated with immunoSEQ multiplex PCR, while TCRdb's copy carries only in-frame clones and drops some. The sample lists about 140,000 clones, roughly 82% occurring once. Trimming at V came to 3 bases and at J to 4 bases, leaving 6 bases not matched to a gene. The CDR3 is 14 residues long. The germline gives CDR1 SGHDT, CDR2 YYEEEE. The material sequenced was PBMCs. This clonotype was obtained from a man younger than 40 in good health and CMV-seronegative. The chain is built from TRBV5-6 and TRBJ1-2; 7 bases match TRBD1. The CDR3 region is CASSYPQGIYGYTF. CDR3 coding DNA: TGTGCCAGCAGCTACCCACAGGGGATCTATGGCTACACCTTC.